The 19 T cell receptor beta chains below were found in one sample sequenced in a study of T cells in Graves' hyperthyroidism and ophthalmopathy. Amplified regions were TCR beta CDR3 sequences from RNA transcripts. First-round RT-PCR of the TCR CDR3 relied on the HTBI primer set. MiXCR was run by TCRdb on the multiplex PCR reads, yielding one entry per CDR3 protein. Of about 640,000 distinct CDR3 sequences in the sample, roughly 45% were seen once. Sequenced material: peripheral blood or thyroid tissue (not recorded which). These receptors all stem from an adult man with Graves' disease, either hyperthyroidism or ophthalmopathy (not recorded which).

This chain's CDR3 is CASSPDAAGYTF. CDR3 sequence (DNA): TGTGCCAGCAGTCCGGACGCCGCCGGCTACACCTTC. The rearrangement links TRBV6-5 to TRBJ1-2; D gene unclear. The V and J ends lost 5 bases and 8 bases respectively, with 12 bases between them. This CDR3 region has 12 residues. Germline V gives CDR1 MNHEY, CDR2 SVGAGI.

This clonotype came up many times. Here the CDR3 DNA reads TGCGCCAGCAGCTTTTCGTCTCTAGCGGGAGGCGAGCAGTACTTC. Translated: CASSFSSLAGGEQYF. The chain joins TRBV5-1 to TRBJ2-7; 11 bases match TRBD2. The CDR3 length is 15 residues. Germline V gene sequence: CDR1 SGHRS, CDR2 YFSETQ. V was clipped by 2 bases and J by 6 bases; unmatched bases: 7.

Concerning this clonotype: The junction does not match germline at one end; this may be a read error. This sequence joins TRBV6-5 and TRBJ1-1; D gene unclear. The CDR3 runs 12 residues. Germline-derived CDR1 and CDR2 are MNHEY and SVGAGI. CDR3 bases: TGTGCCATCAGTTCACCGGTAACTGAAGCTTTCTTT. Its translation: CAISSPVTEAFF.

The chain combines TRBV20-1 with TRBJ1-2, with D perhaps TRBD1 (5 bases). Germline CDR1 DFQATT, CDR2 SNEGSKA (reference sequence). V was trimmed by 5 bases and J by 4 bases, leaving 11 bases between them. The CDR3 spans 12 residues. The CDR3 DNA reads TGCAGTGCTTTCCAGGGCAGCTATGGCTACACCTTC. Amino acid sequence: CSAFQGSYGYTF.

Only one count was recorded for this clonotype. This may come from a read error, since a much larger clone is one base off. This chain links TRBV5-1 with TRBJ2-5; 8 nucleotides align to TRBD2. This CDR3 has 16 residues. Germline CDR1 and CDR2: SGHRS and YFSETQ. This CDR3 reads CVSSSASGTSVKTQYF. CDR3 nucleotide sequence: TGCGTCAGCAGCTCAGCGTCCGGGACTAGTGTAAAGACCCAGTACTTC.

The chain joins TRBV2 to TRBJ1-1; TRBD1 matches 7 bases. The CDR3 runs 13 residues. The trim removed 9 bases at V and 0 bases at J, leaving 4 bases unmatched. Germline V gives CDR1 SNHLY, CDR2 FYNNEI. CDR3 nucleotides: TGTGCCAGGACAGGGTTCATGAACACTGAAGCTTTCTTT. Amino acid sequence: CARTGFMNTEAFF.

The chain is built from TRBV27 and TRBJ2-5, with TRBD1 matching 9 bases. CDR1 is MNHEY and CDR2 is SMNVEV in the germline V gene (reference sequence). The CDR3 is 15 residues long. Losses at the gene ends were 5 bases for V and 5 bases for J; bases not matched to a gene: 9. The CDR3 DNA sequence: TGTGCCAGCAGTCTAGGGACAGGGCAAGGGGAGACCCAGTACTTC. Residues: CASSLGTGQGETQYF.

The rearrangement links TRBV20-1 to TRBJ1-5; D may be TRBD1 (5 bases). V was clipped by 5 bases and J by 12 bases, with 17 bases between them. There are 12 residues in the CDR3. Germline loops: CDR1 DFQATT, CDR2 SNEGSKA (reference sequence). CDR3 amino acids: CSAPDRGVGQHF. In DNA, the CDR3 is TGCAGTGCTCCAGATAGAGGGGTGGGCCAGCATTTT.

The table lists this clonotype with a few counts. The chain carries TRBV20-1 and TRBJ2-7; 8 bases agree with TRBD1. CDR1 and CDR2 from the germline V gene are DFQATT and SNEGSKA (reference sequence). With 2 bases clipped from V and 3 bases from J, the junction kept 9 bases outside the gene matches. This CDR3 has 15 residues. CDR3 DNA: TGCAGTGCTAGACCAACGGCAGGGGGCAACTACGAGCAGTACTTC. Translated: CSARPTAGGNYEQYF.

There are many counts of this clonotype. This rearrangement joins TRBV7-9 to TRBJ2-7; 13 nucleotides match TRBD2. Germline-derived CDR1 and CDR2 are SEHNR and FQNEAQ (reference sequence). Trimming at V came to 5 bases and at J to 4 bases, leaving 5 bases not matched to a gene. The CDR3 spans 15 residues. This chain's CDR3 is CASSPGLAGLYEQYF. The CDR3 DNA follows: TGTGCCAGCAGCCCGGGACTAGCGGGATTGTACGAGCAGTACTTC.

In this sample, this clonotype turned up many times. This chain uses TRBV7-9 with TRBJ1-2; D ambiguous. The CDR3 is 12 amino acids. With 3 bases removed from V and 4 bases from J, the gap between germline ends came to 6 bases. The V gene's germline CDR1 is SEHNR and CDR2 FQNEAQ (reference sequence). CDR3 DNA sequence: TGTGCCAGCAGCTTGAATCTCTATGGCTACACCTTC. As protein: CASSLNLYGYTF.

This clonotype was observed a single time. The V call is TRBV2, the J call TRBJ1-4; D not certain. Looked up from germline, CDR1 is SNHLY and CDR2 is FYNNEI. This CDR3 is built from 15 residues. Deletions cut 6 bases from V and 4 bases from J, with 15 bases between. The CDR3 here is CASSQFGGYNEKLFF. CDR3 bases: TGTGCCAGCAGCCAATTCGGAGGGTATAATGAAAAACTGTTTTTT.

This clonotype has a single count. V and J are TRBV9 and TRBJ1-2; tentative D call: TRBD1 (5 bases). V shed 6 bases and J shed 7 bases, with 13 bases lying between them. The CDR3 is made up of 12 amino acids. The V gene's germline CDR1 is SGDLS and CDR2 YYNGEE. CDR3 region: CASINDRSGYTF. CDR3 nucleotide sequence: TGTGCCAGCATCAACGACAGATCTGGCTACACCTTC.

The CDR3 DNA follows: TGTGCCAGCAGCTTAGGGATGACAGAGTACTCCTACGAGCAGTACTTC. Translated, it gives CASSLGMTEYSYEQYF. The chain employs TRBV7-3 and TRBJ2-7, with D maybe TRBD1 (5 bases). The CDR3 loop spans 16 amino acids. Germline CDR1 reads SGHTA; CDR2 reads FQGTGA. V lost 2 bases to trimming and J lost 0 bases, with 14 bases between them.

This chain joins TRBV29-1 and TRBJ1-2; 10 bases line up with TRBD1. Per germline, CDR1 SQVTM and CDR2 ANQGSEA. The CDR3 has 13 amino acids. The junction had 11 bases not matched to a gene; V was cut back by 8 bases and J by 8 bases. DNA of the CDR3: TGCAGCTCCCTACGGACAGGGGGAGAGGGCTACACCTTC. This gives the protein CSSLRTGGEGYTF.

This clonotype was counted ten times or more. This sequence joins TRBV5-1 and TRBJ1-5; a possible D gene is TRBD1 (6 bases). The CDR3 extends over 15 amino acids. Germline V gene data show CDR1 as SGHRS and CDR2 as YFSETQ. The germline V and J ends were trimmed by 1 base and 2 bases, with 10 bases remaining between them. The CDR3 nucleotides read TGCGCCAGCAGCTTGAGGCCAGGGGGCAATCAGCCCCAGCATTTT. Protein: CASSLRPGGNQPQHF.

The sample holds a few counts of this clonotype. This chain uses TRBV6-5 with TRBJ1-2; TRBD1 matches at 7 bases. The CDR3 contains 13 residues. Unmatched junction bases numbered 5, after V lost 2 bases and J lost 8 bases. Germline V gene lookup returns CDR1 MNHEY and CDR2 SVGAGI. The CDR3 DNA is TGTGCCAGCAGTTACCACAACAGGGGAGGCTACACCTTC. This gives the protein CASSYHNRGGYTF.

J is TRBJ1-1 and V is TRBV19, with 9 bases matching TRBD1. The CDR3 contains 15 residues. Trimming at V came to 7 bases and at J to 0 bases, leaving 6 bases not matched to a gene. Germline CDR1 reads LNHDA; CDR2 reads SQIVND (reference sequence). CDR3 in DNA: TGTGCCAGTACCAAGGGACAGGGTATGAACACTGAAGCTTTCTTT. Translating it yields CASTKGQGMNTEAFF.

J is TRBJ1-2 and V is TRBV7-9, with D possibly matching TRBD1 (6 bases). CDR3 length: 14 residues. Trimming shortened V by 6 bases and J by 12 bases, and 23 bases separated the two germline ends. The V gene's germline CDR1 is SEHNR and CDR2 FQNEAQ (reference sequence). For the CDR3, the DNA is TGTGCCAGCAGTGTGCGATCCGGGGACAAGGGCAACACCTTC. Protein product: CASSVRSGDKGNTF.